What follows are 23 T cell receptor beta chains derived from one specimen sequenced in a study of regulatory T cells in long-lasting Graves disease. TCRdb redid the calling of the reads with MiXCR, one entry per CDR3 protein. The sample records around 590 distinct CDR3 sequences, more than 55% being singletons. There was RNA extracted from PBMCs, and the TCR library was made from it. Sequencing used peripheral blood mononuclear cells (PBMCs), obtained with antithyroid drug treatment, in newly diagnosed or persistent Graves disease (not recorded which). The source is a female donor with Graves disease.

The chain uses TRBV20-1 and TRBJ2-3, with 7 bases identical to TRBD2. V lost 6 bases to trimming and J lost 5 bases; unmatched junction nucleotides: 8. Germline V gives CDR1 DFQATT, CDR2 SNEGSKA (reference sequence). This CDR3 region has 13 residues. For the CDR3, the DNA is TGCAGTGCCCAGAGGGGCGGGGGAGATACGCAGTATTTT. Amino acids: CSAQRGGGDTQYF.

This clonotype was picked up a small number of times. This rearrangement joins TRBV27 to TRBJ1-6; TRBD1 is a possible D gene (5 bases). The CDR3 covers 15 residues. Per germline, CDR1 MNHEY and CDR2 SMNVEV (reference sequence). Trimming stripped 5 bases from V and 7 bases from J, with 15 bases between. CDR3 nucleotides: TGTGCCAGCAGTACAAAGGGGACCGGCAATTCACCCCTCCACTTT. It translates to CASSTKGTGNSPLHF.

The chain employs TRBV5-1 and TRBJ2-3, with D maybe TRBD2 (5 bases). With 2 bases removed from V and 1 base from J, the gap between germline ends came to 11 bases. There are 15 residues in the CDR3. CDR1 is SGHRS, CDR2 YFSETQ, per germline. CDR3 sequence (DNA): TGCGCCAGCAGCTTAGGAGGATTGCGCACAGATACGCAGTATTTT. Translation gives CASSLGGLRTDTQYF.

V is TRBV25-1 and J is TRBJ1-1, with a tentative D call TRBD1 (6 bases). This CDR3 contains 14 residues. Germline loops: CDR1 MGHDK, CDR2 SYGVNS. Trimming pared 4 bases from V and 4 bases from J, leaving 13 bases between. The CDR3 reads CASSVTGYGTEAFF. The DNA of the CDR3 is TGTGCCAGCAGTGTAACAGGGTATGGCACTGAAGCTTTCTTT.

In this sample, this clonotype turned up a few times. The rearrangement joins TRBV29-1 to TRBJ2-7, with no clear D. Deletions cut 2 bases from V and 0 bases from J, with 8 bases between. Germline V CDR1 and CDR2: SQVTM, ANQGSEA. The CDR3 has 13 residues. As DNA, the CDR3 is TGCAGCGTTGAAATCGGTTACTCCTACGAGCAGTACTTC. It encodes CSVEIGYSYEQYF.

The chain couples TRBV18 to TRBJ1-2; 8 bases line up with TRBD1. Germline CDR1 reads KGHSH; CDR2 reads LQKENI. Unmatched junction bases numbered 16, after V lost 2 bases and J lost 5 bases. This CDR3 has 18 residues. The CDR3 is CASSPIRRTGTVGYGYTF. The DNA for the CDR3 is TGTGCCAGCTCACCAATCAGGAGGACAGGGACGGTTGGTTATGGCTACACCTTC.

This clonotype has a single count. The chain combines TRBV28 with TRBJ1-6; 8 nucleotides agree with TRBD1. V lost 6 bases and J lost 7; bases outside the gene matches: 8. This CDR3 spans 15 amino acids. CDR1 is MDHEN and CDR2 is SYDVKM in the germline V gene. The CDR3 bases are TGTGCCAGCAGCACCCCGGGACAGGTGAATTCACCCCTCCACTTT. As protein: CASSTPGQVNSPLHF.

The CDR3 sequence is CASSLSTSGSNEQYF. In DNA, the CDR3 is TGTGCCAGCAGTTTATCAACTAGCGGGAGCAACGAGCAGTACTTC. This chain joins TRBV12-3 or TRBV12-4 and TRBJ2-7; 11 bases map to TRBD2. Trimming cost V 2 bases and J 5 bases; bases outside gene matches: 5. This CDR3 has 15 amino acids.

The CDR3 sequence: CASSFGTANTGELFF. CDR3 bases: TGTGCCAGCAGCTTCGGGACAGCGAACACCGGGGAGCTGTTTTTT. This chain joins TRBV7-9 and TRBJ2-2; TRBD1 matches at 7 bases. CDR1 and CDR2 from the germline V gene are SEHNR and FQNEAQ (reference sequence). Trimming removed 3 bases from V and 0 bases from J; junction bases left unmatched: 1. The CDR3 consists of 15 residues.

The genes are TRBV11-2 and TRBJ2-1; no clear D gene. The germline gives CDR1 SGHAT, CDR2 FQNNGV. This CDR3 has 14 amino acids. The V end was cut by 0 bases, the J end by 9 bases, with 12 bases between. CDR3: CASSLEIDKFEQFF. The CDR3 DNA reads as TGTGCCAGCAGCTTAGAAATAGATAAGTTTGAGCAGTTCTTC. Filled out from reference TRBV11-2 and TRBJ2-1, the complete variable domain reads EAGVAQSPRYKIIEKRQSVAFWCNPISGHATLYWYQQILGQGPKLLIQFQNNGVVDDSQLPKDRFSAERLKGVDSTLKIQPAKLEDSAVYLCASSLEIDKFEQFFGPGTRLTVL.

The chain links TRBV24-1 to TRBJ2-3; 7 bases are a match to TRBD1. The CDR3 contains 17 residues. Germline V gene sequence: CDR1 KGHDR, CDR2 SFDVKD. V trimming: 0 bases; J trimming: 1 base; junction bases outside the gene matches: 6. In DNA, the CDR3 is TGTGCCACCAGTGATTTGAAGTCAGGGGGAGGCACAGATACGCAGTATTTT. Amino acids: CATSDLKSGGGTDTQYF.

The rearrangement joins TRBV12-3 or TRBV12-4 to TRBJ2-7, with D maybe TRBD2 (6 bases). The V end lost 0 bases, the J end lost 2 bases, and 8 bases lay between the germline ends. The CDR3 is made up of 14 amino acids. Written as DNA, the CDR3 is TGTGCCAGCAGTTTAGCGGGACTTACCTACGAGCAGTACTTC. Translated, it gives CASSLAGLTYEQYF.

This chain connects TRBV29-1 to TRBJ1-1, with TRBD1 identical over 9 bases. There are 15 residues in the CDR3. CDR1 is SQVTM and CDR2 is ANQGSEA in the germline V gene. V lost 6 bases and J lost 2; bases outside the gene matches: 10. The CDR3, as DNA: TGCAGCGTAAGAGATCCGGGACAGGGAAACACTGAAGCTTTCTTT. Translation gives CSVRDPGQGNTEAFF.

The V and J genes are TRBV29-1 and TRBJ2-5; the D gene could be TRBD1 or TRBD2 (5 bases each). Germline CDR1 reads SQVTM; CDR2 reads ANQGSEA. The germline V and J ends were trimmed by 6 bases and 1 base, with 12 bases remaining between them. The CDR3 length is 13 residues. The CDR3 is CSVTGTAQETQYF. The CDR3 nucleotides read TGCAGCGTAACCGGGACGGCCCAAGAGACCCAGTACTTC.

This chain uses TRBV5-1 with TRBJ2-7, with 9 bases identical to TRBD1. The CDR3 totals 16 residues. V lost 4 bases and J lost 1; bases outside the gene matches: 9. Germline assignment: CDR1 SGHRS and CDR2 YFSETQ. CDR3 amino acids: CASSLRTGVGSYEQYF. CDR3 coding DNA: TGCGCCAGCAGCCTAAGGACAGGGGTTGGATCCTACGAGCAGTACTTC.

The genes are TRBV12-3 or TRBV12-4 and TRBJ1-1; D is possibly TRBD1 (5 bases). CDR3 length equals 13 residues. V gave up 2 bases and J gave up 3 bases, with 7 bases separating them. DNA of the CDR3: TGTGCCAGCAGTTTATGGGGGGACACTGAAGCTTTCTTT. It yields the protein CASSLWGDTEAFF.

V gene TRBV29-1 combines with J gene TRBJ1-1, with no clear D. The CDR3 contains 15 residues. Germline CDR1 SQVTM, CDR2 ANQGSEA. The ends were cut back, 2 bases at V and 0 bases at J, with 13 bases in the middle. CDR3: CSVEMRAEMNTEAFF. The CDR3 DNA reads TGCAGCGTTGAAATGCGGGCAGAGATGAACACTGAAGCTTTCTTT.

As regards this clonotype: An end of the junction differs from the germline gene, which may be a read error. The chain carries TRBV28 and TRBJ2-7; D unclear. The CDR3 is 11 residues long. Germline CDR1 MDHEN, CDR2 SYDVKM. The CDR3 loop reads CASSRLTTVNF. The DNA for the CDR3 is TGTGCCAGCAGTCGGTTAACAACCGTAAACTTC.

CDR3 protein: CASSLGQERKTQYF. CDR3 coding DNA: TGTGCCAGCAGCCTGGGACAGGAGAGAAAGACCCAGTACTTC. This chain joins TRBV12-3 or TRBV12-4 and TRBJ2-5; 8 bases match TRBD1. The V gene end was trimmed by 6 bases and the J gene end by 6 bases; junction bases not matched to a gene: 9. The CDR3 totals 14 residues.

The chain couples TRBV5-1 to TRBJ2-2; D is unresolved. The V gene's germline CDR1 is SGHRS and CDR2 YFSETQ. V gave up 0 bases and J gave up 3 bases, with 6 bases separating them. There are 14 residues in the CDR3. The CDR3 loop is CASSLAQDTGELFF. The CDR3 DNA is TGCGCCAGCAGCTTGGCCCAGGACACCGGGGAGCTGTTTTTT.

This clonotype was observed a single time. The chain is built from TRBV10-3 and TRBJ2-3; a weak D match, TRBD2 (5 bases). The germline V gene encodes CDR1 ENHRY and CDR2 SYGVKD. The CDR3 is 18 amino acids. Between the trimmed V and J ends, which lost 2 bases and 4 bases, there was a span of 22 bases. The CDR3 DNA is TGTGCCATCAGTGAGATACTGGGAACCGGAGGCCCCCCAGATACGCAGTATTTT. Encoded protein: CAISEILGTGGPPDTQYF.

This chain uses TRBV2 with TRBJ2-7; 14 bases are a match to TRBD2. CDR3 size: 14 residues. Germline CDR1 reads SNHLY; CDR2 reads FYNNEI. J was trimmed by 3 bases and V by 6 bases; bases with no gene match: 1. CDR3 nucleotide sequence: TGTGCCAGCAGAGGGACTAGCGGGAGCTACGAGCAGTACTTC. This translates into CASRGTSGSYEQYF.

The chain is built from TRBV29-1 and TRBJ1-1; no definite D call. There are 13 residues in the CDR3. Germline CDR1 is SQVTM and CDR2 is ANQGSEA. The V end lost 4 bases, the J end lost 0 bases, and 9 bases lay between the germline ends. CDR3 bases: TGCAGCGTTGTAGGCCGGCTGAACACTGAAGCTTTCTTT. This gives the protein CSVVGRLNTEAFF. Combining the CDR3 with reference TRBV29-1 and TRBJ1-1 gives the whole variable domain SAVISQKPSRDICQRGTSLTIQCQVDSQVTMMFWYRQQPGQSLTLIATANQGSEATYESGFVIDKFPISRPNLTFSTLTVSNMSPEDSSIYLCSVVGRLNTEAFFGQGTRLTVV.